This T cell receptor beta chain was observed in a study of Graves' ophthalmopathy and Graves' hyperthyroidism. For repertoire sequencing, the TCR beta CDR3 regions were amplified from RNA transcripts. The first-round RT-PCR employed HTBI primers together with the Qiagen OneStep RT-PCR kit. A multiplex PCR was then performed as the second round. TCRdb passed the multiplex PCR reads through MiXCR, listing each CDR3 protein once. The data show 500,000 to 700,000 distinct CDR3 sequences, with 39% seen just once and approximately 4.1% held by the top ten. Input material: peripheral blood or thyroid tissue (not recorded which). The TCR was taken from an adult man with Graves' hyperthyroidism.

The CDR3 DNA reads TGTGCCAGTAGTGATCAGCACGAAGGAGAGACCCAGTACTTC. Its translation is CASSDQHEGETQYF. The rearrangement joins TRBV19 to TRBJ2-5; D remains unclear. Trimming removed 5 bases from V and 4 bases from J, with 14 bases in between. The CDR3 has 14 residues. Germline CDR1 is LNHDA and CDR2 is SQIVND (reference sequence).